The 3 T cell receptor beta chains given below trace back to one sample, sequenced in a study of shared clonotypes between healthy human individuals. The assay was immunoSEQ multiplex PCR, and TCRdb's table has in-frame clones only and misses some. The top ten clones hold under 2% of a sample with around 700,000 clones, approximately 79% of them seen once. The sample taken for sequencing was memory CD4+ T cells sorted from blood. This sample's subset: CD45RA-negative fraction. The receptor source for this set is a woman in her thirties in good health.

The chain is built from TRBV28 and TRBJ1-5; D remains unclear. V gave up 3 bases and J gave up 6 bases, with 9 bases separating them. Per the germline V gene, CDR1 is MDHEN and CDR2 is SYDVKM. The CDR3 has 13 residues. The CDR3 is CASSFFLGQPQHF. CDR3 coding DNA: TGTGCCAGCAGTTTCTTTCTCGGTCAGCCCCAGCATTTT.

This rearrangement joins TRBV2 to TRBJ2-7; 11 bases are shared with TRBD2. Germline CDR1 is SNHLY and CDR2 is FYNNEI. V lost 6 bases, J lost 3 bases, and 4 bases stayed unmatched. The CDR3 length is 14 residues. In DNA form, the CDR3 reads TGTGCCAGCAGGATAGCGGGAGGGCACTACGAGCAGTACTTC. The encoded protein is CASRIAGGHYEQYF.

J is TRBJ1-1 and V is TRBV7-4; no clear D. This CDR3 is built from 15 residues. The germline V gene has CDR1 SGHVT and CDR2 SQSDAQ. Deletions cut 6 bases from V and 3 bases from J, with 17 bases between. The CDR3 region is CASRPVGGRDTEAFF. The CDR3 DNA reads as TGTGCCAGCAGACCGGTAGGAGGGAGGGACACTGAAGCTTTCTTT.